The entry below describes one T cell receptor (beta chain). Its antigen is unknown. Participants comprised healthy donors of bone marrow. This PCR relied on a set of 60 Vbeta primers and 13 Jbeta primers. This table comes from immunoSEQ multiplex PCR, and its TCRdb copy is limited to in-frame clones, with some not included. The table shows tens of thousands of clones, with approximately 88% occurring only once. The data were obtained in a study of cytomegalovirus exposure and HLA in healthy donors. Points from the study as a whole: Presence/absence analyses supposed approximately even sequencing depth among donors. CMV serostatus alone was available as immune exposure information.

With V trimmed by 8 bases and J by 7 bases, 8 bases remained unmatched. Germline assignment: CDR1 MNHNS and CDR2 SASEGT. The CDR3 length is 13 residues. Sequences were obtained from PBMCs. The chain couples TRBV6-1 to TRBJ2-1, with 7 positions matching TRBD1. The sequence was collected from a woman in her forties or fifties in good health and CMV-seronegative. This CDR3 reads CASEQGISNEQFF. The CDR3 DNA is TGTGCCAGCGAACAGGGGATTTCGAATGAGCAGTTCTTC.